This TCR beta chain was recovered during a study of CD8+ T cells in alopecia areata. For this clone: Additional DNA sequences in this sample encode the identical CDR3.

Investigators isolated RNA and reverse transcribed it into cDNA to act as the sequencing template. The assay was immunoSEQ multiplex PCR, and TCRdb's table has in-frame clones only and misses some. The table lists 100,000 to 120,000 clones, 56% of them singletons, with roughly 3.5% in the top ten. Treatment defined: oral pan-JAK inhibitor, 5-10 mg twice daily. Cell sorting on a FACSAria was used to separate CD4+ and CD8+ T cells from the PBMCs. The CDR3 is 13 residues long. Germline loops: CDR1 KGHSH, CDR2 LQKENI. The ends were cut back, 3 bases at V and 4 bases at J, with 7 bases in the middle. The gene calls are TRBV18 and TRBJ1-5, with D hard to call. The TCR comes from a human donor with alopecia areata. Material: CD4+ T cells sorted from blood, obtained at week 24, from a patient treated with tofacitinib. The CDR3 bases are TGTGCCAGCTCACCTTCGGGAAATCAGCCCCAGCATTTT. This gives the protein CASSPSGNQPQHF.